The clone carrying this T cell receptor (beta chain) was recorded a few times. TCRdb re-analysed the 5' RACE reads in MiXCR, keeping a single row per CDR3 protein. Among 1.5 million or so distinct CDR3 sequences listed, 32% were seen once. This entry comes from a study of identical twins. Trimming cost V 6 bases and J 4 bases, with 12 bases left between them. Germline V gene data show CDR1 as MNHEY and CDR2 as SVGEGT. The CDR3 is 13 amino acids. This receptor was identified in a newborn girl in good health. V is TRBV6-2 or TRBV6-3 and J is TRBJ1-2; D not resolved. Specimen: cord blood. The CDR3 here is CASRAQRFYGYTF. CDR3 DNA sequence: TGTGCCAGCAGAGCCCAGCGATTCTATGGCTACACCTTC.